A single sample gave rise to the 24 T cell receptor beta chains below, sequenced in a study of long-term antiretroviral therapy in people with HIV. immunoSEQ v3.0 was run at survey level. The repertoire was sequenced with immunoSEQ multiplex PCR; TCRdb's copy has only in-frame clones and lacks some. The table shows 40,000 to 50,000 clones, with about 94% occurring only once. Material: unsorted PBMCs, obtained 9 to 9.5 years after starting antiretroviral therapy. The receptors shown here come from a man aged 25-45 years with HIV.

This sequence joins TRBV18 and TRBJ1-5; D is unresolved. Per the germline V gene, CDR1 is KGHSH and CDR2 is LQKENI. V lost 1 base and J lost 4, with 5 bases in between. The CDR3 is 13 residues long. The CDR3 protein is CASSPQQNQPQHF. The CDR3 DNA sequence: TGTGCCAGCTCACCACAGCAGAATCAGCCCCAGCATTTT. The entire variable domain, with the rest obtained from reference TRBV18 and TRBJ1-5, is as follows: NAGVMQNPRHLVRRRGQEARLRCSPMKGHSHVYWYRQLPEEGLKFMVYLQKENIIDESGMPKERFSAEFPKEGPSILRIQQVVRGDSAAYFCASSPQQNQPQHFGDGTRLSIL.

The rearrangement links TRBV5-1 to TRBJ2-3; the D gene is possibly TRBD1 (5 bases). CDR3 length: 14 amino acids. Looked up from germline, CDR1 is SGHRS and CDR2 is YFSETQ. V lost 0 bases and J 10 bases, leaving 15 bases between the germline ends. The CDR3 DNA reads TGCGCCAGCAGCTTGGGGACACACCTAATCTCGCAGTATTTT. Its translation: CASSLGTHLISQYF. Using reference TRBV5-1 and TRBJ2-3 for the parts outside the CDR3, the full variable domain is KAGVTQTPRYLIKTRGQQVTLSCSPISGHRSVSWYQQTPGQGLQFLFEYFSETQRNKGNFPGRFSGRQFSNSRSEMNVSTLELGDSALYLCASSLGTHLISQYFGPGTRLTVL.

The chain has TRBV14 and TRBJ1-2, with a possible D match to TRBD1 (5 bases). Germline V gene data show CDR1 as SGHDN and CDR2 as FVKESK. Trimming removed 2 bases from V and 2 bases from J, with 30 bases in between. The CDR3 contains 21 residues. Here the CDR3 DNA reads TGTGCCAGCAGCCAACTACCCTTGGCGCTGGCCTCCGGGACGGACAACTATGGCTACACCTTC. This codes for CASSQLPLALASGTDNYGYTF.

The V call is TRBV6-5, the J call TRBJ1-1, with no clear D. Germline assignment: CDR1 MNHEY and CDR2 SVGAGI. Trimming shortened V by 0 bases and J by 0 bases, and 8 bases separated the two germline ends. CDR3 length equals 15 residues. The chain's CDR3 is CASSYSRNMNTEAFF. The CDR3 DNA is TGTGCCAGCAGTTACTCGAGAAACATGAACACTGAAGCTTTCTTT.

The CDR3 spells CASSSVPTGPFYNEQFF. CDR3 nucleotides: TGTGCCAGCAGTTCCGTTCCGACAGGCCCCTTCTACAATGAGCAGTTCTTC. The chain recombines TRBV27 with TRBJ2-1, with D possibly TRBD1 on 6 matching bases. The germline V gene encodes CDR1 MNHEY and CDR2 SMNVEV (reference sequence). The CDR3 consists of 17 residues. The ends were cut back, 4 bases at V and 3 bases at J, with 19 bases in the middle.

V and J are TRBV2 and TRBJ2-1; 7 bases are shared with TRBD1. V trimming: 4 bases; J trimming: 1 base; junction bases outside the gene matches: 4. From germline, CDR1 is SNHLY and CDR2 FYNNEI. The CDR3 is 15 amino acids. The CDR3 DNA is TGTGCCAGCAGTGCGAGACAGGGTTCCTACAATGAGCAGTTCTTC. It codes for CASSARQGSYNEQFF.

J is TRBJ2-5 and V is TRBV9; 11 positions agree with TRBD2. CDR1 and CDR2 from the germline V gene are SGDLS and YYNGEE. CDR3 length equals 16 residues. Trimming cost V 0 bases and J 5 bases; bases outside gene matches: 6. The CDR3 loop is CASSVGTSGGVETQYF. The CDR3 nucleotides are TGTGCCAGCAGCGTAGGAACTAGCGGGGGAGTTGAGACCCAGTACTTC.

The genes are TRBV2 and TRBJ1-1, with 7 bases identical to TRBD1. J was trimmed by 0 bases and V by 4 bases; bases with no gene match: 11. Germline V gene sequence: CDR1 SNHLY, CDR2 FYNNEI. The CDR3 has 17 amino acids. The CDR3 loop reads CASSGNRGLTMNTEAFF. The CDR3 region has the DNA TGTGCCAGCAGTGGGAACAGGGGCTTAACCATGAACACTGAAGCTTTCTTT.

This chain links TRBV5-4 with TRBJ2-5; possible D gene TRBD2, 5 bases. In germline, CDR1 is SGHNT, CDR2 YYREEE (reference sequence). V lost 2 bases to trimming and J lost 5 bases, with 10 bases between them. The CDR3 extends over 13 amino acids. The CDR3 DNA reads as TGTGCCAGCAGCTTAGCGGAGAGGGAGACCCAGTACTTC. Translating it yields CASSLAERETQYF.

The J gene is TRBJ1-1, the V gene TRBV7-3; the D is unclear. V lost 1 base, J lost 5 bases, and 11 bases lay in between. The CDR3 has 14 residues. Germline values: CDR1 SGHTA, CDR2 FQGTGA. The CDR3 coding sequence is TGTGCCAGCAGCTTAAACGCCGATCCAACTGAAGCTTTCTTT. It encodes CASSLNADPTEAFF. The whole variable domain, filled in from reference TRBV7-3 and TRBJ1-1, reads GAGVSQTPSNKVTEKGKYVELRCDPISGHTALYWYRQSLGQGPEFLIYFQGTGAADDSGLPNDRFFAVRPEGSVSTLKIQRTERGDSAVYLCASSLNADPTEAFFGQGTRLTVV.

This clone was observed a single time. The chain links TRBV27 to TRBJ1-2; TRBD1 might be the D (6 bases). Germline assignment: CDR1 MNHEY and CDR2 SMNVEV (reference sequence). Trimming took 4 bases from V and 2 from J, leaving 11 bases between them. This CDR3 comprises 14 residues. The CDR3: CASSSFTGNYGYTF. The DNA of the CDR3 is TGTGCCAGCAGTTCGTTTACAGGGAACTATGGCTACACCTTC.

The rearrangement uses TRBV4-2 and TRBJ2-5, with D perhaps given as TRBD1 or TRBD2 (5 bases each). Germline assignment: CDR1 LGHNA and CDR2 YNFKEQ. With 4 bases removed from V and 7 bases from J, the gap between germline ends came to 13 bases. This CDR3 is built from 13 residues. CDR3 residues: CASSPRDEGTQYF. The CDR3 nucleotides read TGTGCCAGCAGCCCCCGGGACGAGGGGACCCAGTACTTC.

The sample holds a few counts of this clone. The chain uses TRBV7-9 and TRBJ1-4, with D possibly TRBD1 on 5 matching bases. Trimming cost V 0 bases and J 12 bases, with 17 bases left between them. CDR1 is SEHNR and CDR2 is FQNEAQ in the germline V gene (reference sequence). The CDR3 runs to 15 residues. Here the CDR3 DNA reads TGTGCCAGCAGCTTAGCTCGGACATTGGGGGAGGAACTGTTTTTT. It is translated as CASSLARTLGEELFF. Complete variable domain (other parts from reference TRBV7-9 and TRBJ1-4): DTGVSQNPRHKITKRGQNVTFRCDPISEHNRLYWYRQTLGQGPEFLTYFQNEAQLEKSRLLSDRFSAERPKGSFSTLEIQRTEQGDSAMYLCASSLARTLGEELFFGSGTQLSVL.

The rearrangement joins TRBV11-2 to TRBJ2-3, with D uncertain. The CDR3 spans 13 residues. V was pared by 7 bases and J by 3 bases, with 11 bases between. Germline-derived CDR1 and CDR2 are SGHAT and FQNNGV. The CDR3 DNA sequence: TGTGCCAGCATATCTATGGGGACAGATACGCAGTATTTT. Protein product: CASISMGTDTQYF.

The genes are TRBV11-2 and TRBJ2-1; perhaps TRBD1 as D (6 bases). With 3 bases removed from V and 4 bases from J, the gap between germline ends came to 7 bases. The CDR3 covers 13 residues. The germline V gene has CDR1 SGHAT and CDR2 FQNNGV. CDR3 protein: CASSLGQYNEQFF. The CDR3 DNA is TGTGCCAGCAGCTTGGGACAATACAATGAGCAGTTCTTC.

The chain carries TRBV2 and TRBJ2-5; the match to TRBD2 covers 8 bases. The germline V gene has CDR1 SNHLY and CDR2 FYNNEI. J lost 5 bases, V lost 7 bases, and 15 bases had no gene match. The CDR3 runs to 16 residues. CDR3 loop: CASKGSSGARAETQYF. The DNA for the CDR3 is TGTGCCAGCAAAGGGAGTAGCGGGGCCCGCGCGGAGACCCAGTACTTC. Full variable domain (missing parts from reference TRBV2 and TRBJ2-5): EPEVTQTPSHQVTQMGQEVILRCVPISNHLYFYWYRQILGQKVEFLVSFYNNEISEKSEIFDDQFSVERPDGSNFTLKIRSTKLEDSAMYFCASKGSSGARAETQYFGPGTRLLVL.

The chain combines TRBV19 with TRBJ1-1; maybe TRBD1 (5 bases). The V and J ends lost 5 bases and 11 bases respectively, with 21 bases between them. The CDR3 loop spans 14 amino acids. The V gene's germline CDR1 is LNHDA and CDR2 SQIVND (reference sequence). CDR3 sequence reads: CASSPSRDSRYAFF. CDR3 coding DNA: TGTGCCAGTAGTCCCAGCCGCGACAGTCGGTATGCTTTCTTT.

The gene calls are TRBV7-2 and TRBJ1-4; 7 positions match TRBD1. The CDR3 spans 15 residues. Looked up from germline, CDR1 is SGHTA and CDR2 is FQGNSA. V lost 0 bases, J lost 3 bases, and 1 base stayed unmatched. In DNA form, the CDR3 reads TGTGCCAGCAGCTTAGCGGGACAGTCTAATGAAAAACTGTTTTTT. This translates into CASSLAGQSNEKLFF.

The CDR3 sequence: CASSPMSGEQYV. Written as DNA, the CDR3 is TGTGCCAGCAGCCCAATGAGTGGCGAGCAGTACGTC. The rearrangement joins TRBV6-6 to TRBJ2-7, with unresolved D. Germline V gene sequence: CDR1 MNHNY, CDR2 SVGAGI (reference sequence). Trimming took off 6 bases at V and 6 bases at J, with 12 bases between the two ends. This CDR3 is 12 amino acids long.

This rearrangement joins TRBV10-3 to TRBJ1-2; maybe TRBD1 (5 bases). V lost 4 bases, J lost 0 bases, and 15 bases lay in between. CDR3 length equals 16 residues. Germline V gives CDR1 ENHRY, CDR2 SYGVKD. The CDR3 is CAISGRGPTSNYGYTF. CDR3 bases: TGTGCCATCAGTGGGCGGGGACCTACCTCTAACTATGGCTACACCTTC.

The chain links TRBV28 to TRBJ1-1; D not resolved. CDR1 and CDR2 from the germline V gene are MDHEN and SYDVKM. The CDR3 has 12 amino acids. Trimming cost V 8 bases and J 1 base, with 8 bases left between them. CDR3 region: CASFKANTEAFF. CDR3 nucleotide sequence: TGTGCCAGCTTTAAAGCGAACACTGAAGCTTTCTTT.

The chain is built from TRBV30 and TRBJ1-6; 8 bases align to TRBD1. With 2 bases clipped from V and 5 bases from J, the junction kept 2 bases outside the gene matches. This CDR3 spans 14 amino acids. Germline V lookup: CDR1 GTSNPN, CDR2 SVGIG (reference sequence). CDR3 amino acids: CAWSTTGDNSPLHF. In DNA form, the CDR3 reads TGTGCCTGGAGTACGACAGGGGATAATTCACCCCTCCACTTT.

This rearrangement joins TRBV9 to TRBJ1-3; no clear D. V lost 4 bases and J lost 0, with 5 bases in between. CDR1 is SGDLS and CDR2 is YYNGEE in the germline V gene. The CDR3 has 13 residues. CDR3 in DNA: TGTGCCAGCAGCACCGGCTCTGGAAACACCATATATTTT. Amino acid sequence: CASSTGSGNTIYF.

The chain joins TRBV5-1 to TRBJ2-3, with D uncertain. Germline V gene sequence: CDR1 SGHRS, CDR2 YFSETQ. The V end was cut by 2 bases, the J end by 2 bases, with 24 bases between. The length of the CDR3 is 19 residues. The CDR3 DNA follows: TGCGCCAGCAGCTTAATTGTAGGGTATGGCCTGACGGCCACAGATACGCAGTATTTT. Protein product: CASSLIVGYGLTATDTQYF.